These 5 T cell receptor beta chains came from one sample sequenced in a study of technical replicates of blood from several donors. Profiled with immunoSEQ multiplex PCR; TCRdb holds only in-frame clones, not every one. Of 40,000 to 60,000 clones listed, around 90% are singletons. Sequenced sample: PBMCs. The receptors were sampled from a human donor in good health. Some clones in this sample may be carry-over from other donors' samples.

This clone showed up just a few times. The gene calls are TRBV2 and TRBJ2-1; 9 nucleotides align to TRBD1. The V and J ends lost 7 bases and 1 base, in that order; junction bases with no gene match: 11. The CDR3 is 17 amino acids. CDR1 SNHLY and CDR2 FYNNEI come from the germline V gene. The CDR3 region has the DNA TGTGCCAGCATCTTTGGGACAGGGCTGAGTTCCTACAATGAGCAGTTCTTC. Residues: CASIFGTGLSSYNEQFF.

The chain employs TRBV5-1 and TRBJ2-1; 11 bases match TRBD2. Trimming took 3 bases from V and 8 from J; bases not matched to a gene: 13. Germline CDR1 SGHRS, CDR2 YFSETQ. The length of the CDR3 is 17 residues. The CDR3 sequence: CASSSKVAGGPTDEQFF. As DNA, the CDR3 is TGCGCCAGCAGCTCGAAGGTAGCGGGAGGGCCTACAGATGAGCAGTTCTTC.

This chain links TRBV4-1 with TRBJ2-2; TRBD2 aligns across 8 bases. The V and J ends lost 1 base and 7 bases, in that order; junction bases with no gene match: 8. The germline V gene encodes CDR1 MGHRA and CDR2 YSYEKL. This CDR3 is 16 amino acids long. The CDR3 coding sequence is TGCGCCAGCAGCCAAGTTGCCGGGGGGGTGGTCGGGGAGCTGTTTTTT. It is translated as CASSQVAGGVVGELFF.

The chain couples TRBV4-3 to TRBJ2-7; D may be TRBD2 (5 bases). The V end lost 0 bases, the J end lost 2 bases, and 8 bases lay between the germline ends. This CDR3 is 14 amino acids long. Germline V gene lookup returns CDR1 LGHNA and CDR2 YSLEER. The CDR3 nucleotides are TGCGCCAGCAGCCAAGATGTCGGGACCTACGAGCAGTACTTC. This sequence encodes CASSQDVGTYEQYF.

V gene TRBV13 combines with J gene TRBJ1-2, with 12 bases lining up with TRBD1. The CDR3 runs 15 residues. Germline assignment: CDR1 PRHDT and CDR2 FYEKMQ (reference sequence). V gave up 5 bases and J gave up 6 bases; unmatched junction bases: 7. CDR3 sequence reads: CASSLGQGAYDGYTF. The CDR3 region has the DNA TGTGCCAGCAGCCTGGGACAGGGGGCGTATGATGGCTACACCTTC. The full variable domain, completed using reference TRBV13 and TRBJ1-2, is AAGVIQSPRHLIKEKRETATLKCYPIPRHDTVYWYQQGPGQDPQFLISFYEKMQSDKGSIPDRFSAQQFSDYHSELNMSSLELGDSALYFCASSLGQGAYDGYTFGSGTRLTVV.